The 17 T cell receptor beta chains presented below share a single source sample, sequenced in a study of T cell repertoires in cytomegalovirus infection. TCRdb redid the calling of the reads with MiXCR, one entry per CDR3 protein. Of approximately 730,000 distinct CDR3 sequences listed, 30% to 35% are singletons. These receptors' antigens are unknown. This sample comprised cultured PBMCs, obtained from culture after CMV antigen stimulation. The receptors derive from a human donor in good health (CMV status not recorded). Some clones in this sample may be carry-over from other donors' samples.

This clonotype was observed a handful of times. The gene calls are TRBV7-2 and TRBJ1-1; D remains ambiguous. The CDR3 has 14 residues. The V end lost 5 bases, the J end lost 3 bases, and 13 bases lay between the germline ends. Looked up from germline, CDR1 is SGHTA and CDR2 is FQGNSA. CDR3 amino acids: CASSINRGDTEAFF. The CDR3 region has the DNA TGTGCCAGCAGCATAAATCGTGGGGACACTGAAGCTTTCTTT.

The chain recombines TRBV20-1 with TRBJ2-7, with D maybe TRBD2 (6 bases). V dropped 3 bases and J dropped 0 bases, with 15 bases sitting between them. CDR1 is DFQATT, CDR2 SNEGSKA, per germline (reference sequence). The length of the CDR3 is 15 residues. The chain's CDR3 is CSASPASGLSYEQYF. The CDR3 coding sequence is TGCAGTGCTAGCCCCGCCAGCGGGCTCTCCTACGAGCAGTACTTC.

This clonotype has ten or more counts. The rearrangement uses TRBV12-3 or TRBV12-4 and TRBJ1-1, with a tentative D call TRBD1 (5 bases). The CDR3 spans 14 residues. V lost 3 bases, J lost 5 bases, and 13 bases lay in between. CDR3 sequence (DNA): TGTGCCAGCAGTTTTCAGGTCTGGGGGACTGAAGCTTTCTTT. Translation: CASSFQVWGTEAFF.

This clonotype was detected only a few times. The rearrangement joins TRBV10-3 to TRBJ1-5, with D unclear. Germline CDR1 and CDR2: ENHRY and SYGVKD. V was clipped by 2 bases and J by 3 bases, with 11 bases between them. CDR3 size: 15 residues. In nucleotides, the CDR3 is TGTGCCATCAGTGAGAACGCAGGACTCAATCAGCCCCAGCATTTT. As protein: CAISENAGLNQPQHF.

This chain connects TRBV7-2 to TRBJ2-7; D is uncertain. This CDR3 is 14 amino acids long. The germline CDR1 and CDR2 sequences are SGHTA and FQGNSA. V was pared by 1 base and J by 2 bases, with 9 bases between. The CDR3 DNA reads as TGTGCCAGCAGCTTAGACCGGTACACCTACGAGCAGTACTTC. Translating gives CASSLDRYTYEQYF.

This clonotype was seen a handful of times. This rearrangement joins TRBV6-6 to TRBJ1-5; 7 bases align to TRBD1. With 6 bases clipped from V and 7 bases from J, the junction kept 12 bases outside the gene matches. This CDR3 has 15 amino acids. CDR1 MNHNY and CDR2 SVGAGI come from the germline V gene (reference sequence). In nucleotides, the CDR3 is TGTGCCAGCAGCCGAGACAGGGTGGAGGGGCAGCCCCAGCATTTT. Its protein is CASSRDRVEGQPQHF.

The DNA of the CDR3 is TGCGCCAGCAGCAGTGCCGGGACAGGGGGATACAATGAGCAGTTCTTC. As protein: CASSSAGTGGYNEQFF. The V call is TRBV5-1, the J call TRBJ2-1; 11 nucleotides line up with TRBD1. The germline V gene has CDR1 SGHRS and CDR2 YFSETQ. After removal of 4 bases from V and 4 bases from J, the junction contained 7 bases not matched to a gene. CDR3 size: 16 residues.

The V and J genes are TRBV25-1 and TRBJ2-5; 7 bases are shared with TRBD1. Germline loops: CDR1 MGHDK, CDR2 SYGVNS. Trimming removed 6 bases from V and 2 bases from J; junction bases left unmatched: 15. This CDR3 has 17 residues. CDR3 residues: CASSQPDRSYGQETQYF. The DNA for the CDR3 is TGTGCCAGCAGCCAACCGGACAGGTCCTATGGACAAGAGACCCAGTACTTC.

Ten or more counts support this clonotype. This chain uses TRBV7-2 with TRBJ2-7; D remains ambiguous. Germline V gene lookup returns CDR1 SGHTA and CDR2 FQGNSA. The CDR3 is 12 residues long. Trimming removed 2 bases from V and 2 bases from J, with 4 bases in between. Here the CDR3 DNA reads TGTGCCAGCAGCTTATGGGCCTACGAGCAGTACTTC. Encoded protein: CASSLWAYEQYF.

This rearrangement joins TRBV7-4 to TRBJ1-6; perhaps TRBD1 as D (5 bases). The CDR3 consists of 14 residues. Trimming removed 4 bases at V and 5 bases at J, with 9 bases between. Germline CDR1 SGHVT, CDR2 SQSDAQ. The CDR3 region is CASSYGADNSPLHF. Written as DNA, the CDR3 is TGTGCCAGCAGCTACGGGGCCGATAATTCACCCCTCCACTTT.

The chain carries TRBV7-2 and TRBJ2-7; tentative D call: TRBD2 (5 bases). Germline values: CDR1 SGHTA, CDR2 FQGNSA. The CDR3 consists of 15 residues. The ends were cut back, 2 bases at V and 7 bases at J, with 18 bases in the middle. The CDR3 coding sequence is TGTGCCAGCAGCTTAACCCCGGGATACAACCAGGAGCAGTACTTC. Protein: CASSLTPGYNQEQYF.

Ten or more counts support this clonotype. The V gene is TRBV7-2, the J gene TRBJ1-5; D ambiguous. This CDR3 has 15 amino acids. V was shortened by 3 bases and J by 1 base, with 10 bases between the two germline ends. Germline assignment: CDR1 SGHTA and CDR2 FQGNSA. For the CDR3, the DNA is TGTGCCAGCAGCTTGGACGGCCGAAGCAATCAGCCCCAGCATTTT. This sequence encodes CASSLDGRSNQPQHF.

The CDR3 spells CASSRQREDFNEQFF. CDR3 nucleotide sequence: TGCGCCAGCAGCCGACAGCGGGAGGATTTCAATGAGCAGTTCTTC. The chain has TRBV4-3 and TRBJ2-1, with 9 bases identical to TRBD2. Germline V gene data show CDR1 as LGHNA and CDR2 as YSLEER. Germline trimming cut 4 bases from V and 6 bases from J; bases unmatched to any gene: 7. This CDR3 is 15 amino acids long.

The chain couples TRBV11-2 to TRBJ1-2, with D perhaps matching TRBD1 (5 bases). Germline CDR1 SGHAT, CDR2 FQNNGV. There are 15 residues in the CDR3. V was pared by 0 bases and J by 6 bases, with 14 bases between. Here the CDR3 reads CASSLDWGSRDGYTF. The CDR3 DNA follows: TGTGCCAGCAGCTTAGATTGGGGCAGCAGAGATGGCTACACCTTC.

This clonotype was counted ten times or more. The chain combines TRBV7-2 with TRBJ2-7; either TRBD1 or TRBD2 may supply D (6 bases each). V was shortened by 5 bases and J by 6 bases, with 11 bases between the two germline ends. The germline V gene encodes CDR1 SGHTA and CDR2 FQGNSA. The CDR3 runs 12 residues. Written as DNA, the CDR3 is TGTGCCAGCAGCGTCGGGGGCCTCGAGCAGTACTTC. As protein: CASSVGGLEQYF.

V and J are TRBV20-1 and TRBJ2-7, with 7 bases matching TRBD2. V lost 1 base to trimming and J lost 4 bases; unmatched junction nucleotides: 7. The CDR3 consists of 14 residues. Per the germline V gene, CDR1 is DFQATT and CDR2 is SNEGSKA (reference sequence). The CDR3 protein is CSARARGSKYEQYF. For the CDR3, the DNA is TGCAGTGCTAGAGCCCGCGGGAGTAAGTACGAGCAGTACTTC.

This clonotype showed up just a few times. The chain employs TRBV7-2 and TRBJ2-5; 8 nucleotides line up with TRBD1. The length of the CDR3 is 14 residues. V lost 3 bases, J lost 8 bases, and 8 bases stayed unmatched. From germline, CDR1 is SGHTA and CDR2 FQGNSA. The CDR3 coding sequence is TGTGCCAGCAGCTTCCGGACAGGGTCAGGAACCCAGTACTTC. Amino acids: CASSFRTGSGTQYF.